What follows are 16 T cell receptor beta chains derived from one specimen sequenced in a study of blood T cell repertoires in COVID-19. Data came from immunoSEQ multiplex PCR; TCRdb stores just in-frame clones and leaves some out. The data hold about 160,000 clones, with about 85% observed a single time. Source material: peripheral blood. The source of these receptors is a human donor with acute or convalescent COVID-19. The donor label of this sample is uncertain.

J is TRBJ1-3 and V is TRBV29-1; tentative D call: TRBD1 (5 bases). Germline CDR1 SQVTM, CDR2 ANQGSEA. The V end was cut by 4 bases, the J end by 1 base, with 11 bases between. The CDR3 spans 14 residues. The CDR3: CSVGIQVSGNTIYF. The CDR3 nucleotides read TGCAGCGTTGGAATACAGGTTTCTGGAAACACCATATATTTT.

This chain connects TRBV6-5 to TRBJ1-2, with a tentative D call TRBD1 (6 bases). The CDR3 has 13 residues. Germline loops: CDR1 MNHEY, CDR2 SVGAGI. Trimming took 5 bases from V and 2 from J, leaving 9 bases between them. This CDR3 is CASSRQVNYGYTF. The DNA for the CDR3 is TGTGCCAGCAGTAGACAGGTCAACTATGGCTACACCTTC.

The chain has TRBV19 and TRBJ1-5, with a weak D call TRBD1 (5 bases). The CDR3 totals 15 residues. V was clipped by 5 bases and J by 0 bases, with 11 bases between them. Looked up from germline, CDR1 is LNHDA and CDR2 is SQIVND (reference sequence). CDR3 in DNA: TGTGCCAGTAGTCCAGGAGGGGTTAGCAATCAGCCCCAGCATTTT. Residues: CASSPGGVSNQPQHF.

V usage is TRBV4-2 and J usage is TRBJ1-5; D is possibly TRBD1 (5 bases). This CDR3 comprises 15 residues. In germline, CDR1 is LGHNA, CDR2 YNFKEQ. V was cut by 0 bases and J by 1 base, with 7 bases left in between. The CDR3 sequence: CASSQEGGSNQPQHF. The CDR3 bases are TGTGCCAGCAGCCAAGAGGGGGGGAGCAATCAGCCCCAGCATTTT.

J is TRBJ2-5 and V is TRBV3-1 (or the pseudogene TRBV3-2); D unresolved. CDR3 length equals 13 residues. V lost 2 bases and J lost 7, with 11 bases in between. Germline V gene lookup returns CDR1 LGHDT and CDR2 YNNKEL (reference sequence). The CDR3: CASSQSDLGTQYF. CDR3 DNA sequence: TGTGCCAGCAGCCAAAGCGACCTGGGGACCCAGTACTTC.

The sample holds one count of this clone. The rearrangement links TRBV18 to TRBJ1-1; a possible D gene is TRBD1 (6 bases). The V and J ends lost 2 bases and 1 base respectively, with 11 bases between them. The CDR3 totals 15 residues. The germline V gene has CDR1 KGHSH and CDR2 LQKENI. The CDR3 nucleotides are TGTGCCAGCTCACCAGATCAGGGGAGGAACACTGAAGCTTTCTTT. It specifies CASSPDQGRNTEAFF.

The CDR3 is CASSLRPSGQMNTEAFF. DNA of the CDR3: TGTGCCAGCAGCTTAAGACCCTCGGGACAGATGAACACTGAAGCTTTCTTT. The V call is TRBV7-3, the J call TRBJ1-1, with 7 positions matching TRBD1. CDR1 is SGHTA and CDR2 is FQGTGA in the germline V gene. With V trimmed by 1 base and J by 0 bases, 8 bases remained unmatched. The CDR3 totals 17 residues.

The genes are TRBV20-1 and TRBJ1-2; no clear D. The CDR3 is 10 amino acids. Trimming took 7 bases from V and 0 from J, leaving 3 bases between them. CDR1 is DFQATT and CDR2 is SNEGSKA in the germline V gene (reference sequence). The CDR3 protein is CSDSNYGYTF. CDR3 coding DNA: TGCAGTGACTCTAACTATGGCTACACCTTC.

The chain has TRBV6-1 and TRBJ1-5; the D is unclear. Germline CDR1 is MNHNS and CDR2 is SASEGT. Trimming shortened V by 1 base and J by 4 bases, and 11 bases separated the two germline ends. CDR3 length: 15 residues. The CDR3 loop reads CASSEGGGTNQPQHF. In nucleotides, the CDR3 is TGTGCCAGCAGTGAAGGAGGAGGAACTAATCAGCCCCAGCATTTT.

The chain employs TRBV6-5 and TRBJ1-2; a weak D match, TRBD1 (5 bases). The germline gives CDR1 MNHEY, CDR2 SVGAGI. V was shortened by 2 bases and J by 5 bases, with 12 bases between the two germline ends. CDR3 length equals 14 residues. CDR3: CASSYRTLVYGYTF. CDR3 nucleotides: TGTGCCAGCAGTTACAGGACATTAGTGTATGGCTACACCTTC.

V and J are TRBV9 and TRBJ1-6, with 10 bases lining up with TRBD1. With 3 bases clipped from V and 8 bases from J, the junction kept 5 bases outside the gene matches. Germline CDR1 is SGDLS and CDR2 is YYNGEE. The length of the CDR3 is 15 residues. CDR3 in amino acids: CASSADRGRYSPLHF. CDR3 coding DNA: TGTGCCAGCAGCGCAGACAGGGGGCGCTATTCACCCCTCCACTTT. The entire variable domain, with the rest obtained from reference TRBV9 and TRBJ1-6, is as follows: DSGVTQTPKHLITATGQRVTLRCSPRSGDLSVYWYQQSLDQGLQFLIQYYNGEERAKGNILERFSAQQFPDLHSELNLSSLELGDSALYFCASSADRGRYSPLHFGNGTRLTVT.

The V call is TRBV6-2 or TRBV6-3, the J call TRBJ1-5; TRBD1 is a possible D gene (6 bases). CDR3 length equals 14 residues. V was clipped by 2 bases and J by 3 bases, with 8 bases between them. CDR1 and CDR2 from the germline V gene are MNHEY and SVGEGT. CDR3 nucleotide sequence: TGTGCCAGCAGTTACGACAGGATCAATCAGCCCCAGCATTTT. Translation: CASSYDRINQPQHF.

With regard to this clone: Sequence at one end of the junction differs from germline and may be a read error. The rearrangement uses TRBV4-2 and TRBJ1-1; weak D call: TRBD1 (6 bases). The CDR3 has 15 amino acids. The germline gives CDR1 LGHNA, CDR2 YNFKEQ. CDR3 loop: CASSQGRTGNYPPPF. Written as DNA, the CDR3 is TGTGCCAGCAGCCAGGGCCGCACAGGGAACTACCCACCACCTTTT.

This chain connects TRBV12-3 or TRBV12-4 to TRBJ1-6; weak D call: TRBD1 (5 bases). The V end was cut by 8 bases, the J end by 13 bases, with 15 bases between. The CDR3 is made up of 12 amino acids. The CDR3 protein is CASGPQVSPLHF. CDR3 nucleotide sequence: TGTGCCAGCGGACCACAGGTATCCCCCCTCCACTTT.

The chain recombines TRBV6-2 or TRBV6-3 with TRBJ2-1; 8 nucleotides line up with TRBD1. Germline V gene sequence: CDR1 MNHEY, CDR2 SVGEGT. The CDR3 spans 13 residues. The trim removed 3 bases at V and 14 bases at J, leaving 9 bases unmatched. CDR3: CASSYSLRQGKFF. The CDR3 DNA reads TGTGCCAGCAGTTATAGTTTGCGACAGGGGAAGTTCTTC.

The chain uses TRBV6-4 and TRBJ1-6, with 8 bases matching TRBD1. CDR3 length: 16 amino acids. V shed 4 bases and J 7 bases; nucleotides not matched to a gene: 9. Germline V gene lookup returns CDR1 MRHNA and CDR2 SNTAGT. CDR3 amino acids: CASSVRRTGQNSPLHF. CDR3 DNA: TGTGCCAGCAGTGTACGGAGGACAGGGCAGAATTCACCCCTCCACTTT.